The present entry profiles one TCR beta chain with its context. Clones were sequenced by immunoSEQ multiplex PCR, and TCRdb holds only the in-frame ones, with some missing. This sample has about 62,000 clones, with roughly 90% found just once. This entry comes from a study of blood T cell repertoires in COVID-19. V was trimmed by 6 bases and J by 6 bases, leaving 12 bases between them. This CDR3 contains 13 residues. Input material: peripheral blood. The chain carries TRBV12-3 or TRBV12-4 and TRBJ1-5; D perhaps matches TRBD1 (6 bases). This clonotype was obtained from a human donor in a cohort sampled during active COVID-19. The CDR3 is CASSLTGFQPQHF. In DNA, the CDR3 is TGTGCCAGCAGCCTCACAGGGTTTCAGCCCCAGCATTTT.